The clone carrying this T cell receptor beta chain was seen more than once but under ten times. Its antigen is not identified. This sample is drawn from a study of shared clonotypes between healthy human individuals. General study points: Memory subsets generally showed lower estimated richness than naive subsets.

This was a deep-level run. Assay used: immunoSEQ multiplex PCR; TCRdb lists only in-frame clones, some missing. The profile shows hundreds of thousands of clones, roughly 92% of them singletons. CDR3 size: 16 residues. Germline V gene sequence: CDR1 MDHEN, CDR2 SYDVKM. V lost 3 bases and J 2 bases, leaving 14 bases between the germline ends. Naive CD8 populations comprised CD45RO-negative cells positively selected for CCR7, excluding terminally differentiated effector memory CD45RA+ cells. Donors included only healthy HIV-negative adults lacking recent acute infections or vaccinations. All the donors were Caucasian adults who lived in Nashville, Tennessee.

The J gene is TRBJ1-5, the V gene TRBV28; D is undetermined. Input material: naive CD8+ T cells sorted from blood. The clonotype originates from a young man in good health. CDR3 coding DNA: TGTGCCAGCAGTTTTCTGGTTAGGCAGGGCAATCAGCCCCAGCATTTT. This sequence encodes CASSFLVRQGNQPQHF.